The 17 T cell receptor beta chains listed next were all sequenced from one sample in a study of shared clonotypes between healthy human individuals. TCRdb's copy holds only in-frame clones and misses some; the assay was immunoSEQ multiplex PCR. This sample has around 2.5 million clones; approximately 94% occur once, and the top ten carry approximately 0.37%. Sequencing input: naive CD4+ T cells from PBMCs. Specified subset: CD45RA+ positively selected. The receptors shown here come from a man younger than 35 in good health. Some clones in this sample may be carry-over from other donors' samples.

This chain links TRBV28 with TRBJ2-7; D unresolved. Germline V gene data show CDR1 as MDHEN and CDR2 as SYDVKM. There are 14 residues in the CDR3. The V and J ends lost 10 bases and 3 bases respectively, with 19 bases between them. The CDR3 DNA reads as TGTGCCACCTCTTTATTTTCAGGTGACTACGAGCAGTACTTC. Translated, it gives CATSLFSGDYEQYF.

The chain carries TRBV15 and TRBJ2-5, with TRBD1 as a possible D gene (6 bases). This CDR3 region has 13 residues. CDR1 and CDR2 (germline): LNHNV, YYDKDF (reference sequence). V was clipped by 1 base and J by 7 bases, with 10 bases between them. The CDR3 reads CATSRGDRRTQYF. CDR3 nucleotide sequence: TGTGCCACCAGCAGAGGAGACAGGAGGACCCAGTACTTC.

As DNA, the CDR3 is TGTGCCAGCAGTTCTCAGACTAGCGGAAGCTCCTACAATGAGCAGTTCTTC. Amino acid sequence: CASSSQTSGSSYNEQFF. The chain carries TRBV27 and TRBJ2-1, with TRBD2 identical over 9 bases. CDR1 is MNHEY and CDR2 is SMNVEV in the germline V gene (reference sequence). CDR3 length: 17 residues. V trimming: 4 bases; J trimming: 0 bases; junction bases outside the gene matches: 7.

This rearrangement joins TRBV5-1 to TRBJ2-2; TRBD2 might be the D (5 bases). Germline V gene data show CDR1 as SGHRS and CDR2 as YFSETQ. The CDR3 loop spans 17 amino acids. Trimming removed 1 base from V and 8 bases from J, with 21 bases in between. CDR3 protein: CASSLFGPAVLPGELFF. CDR3 coding DNA: TGCGCCAGCAGCTTGTTTGGCCCAGCGGTGCTTCCGGGGGAGCTGTTTTTT.

This clone was observed a few times. The rearrangement uses TRBV11-3 and TRBJ2-1; perhaps D is TRBD1 or TRBD2 (5 bases each). This CDR3 contains 16 residues. V was trimmed by 4 bases and J by 8 bases, leaving 21 bases between them. The germline V gene has CDR1 SGHNT and CDR2 YENEEA. The CDR3 coding sequence is TGTGCCAGCAGCTCCTCCCGGGGCAAAACGATGGATGAGCAGTTCTTC. Protein product: CASSSSRGKTMDEQFF.

The genes are TRBV12-5 and TRBJ2-2; possibly TRBD1 for D (6 bases). This CDR3 has 15 residues. V lost 6 bases to trimming and J lost 5 bases, with 16 bases between them. Per the germline V gene, CDR1 is LGHNT and CDR2 is FRNRAP. This CDR3 is CASGSQGGRTGELFF. CDR3 in DNA: TGTGCTAGTGGCTCACAGGGTGGCAGAACCGGGGAGCTGTTTTTT.

The CDR3 DNA reads as TGTGCCAGCAGTTTGAGGGGGACGTGGAAGCAAGAGACCCAGTACTTC. Residues: CASSLRGTWKQETQYF. The rearrangement joins TRBV27 to TRBJ2-5; maybe TRBD1 (6 bases). V dropped 3 bases and J dropped 2 bases, with 16 bases sitting between them. CDR3 size: 16 residues. CDR1 and CDR2 (germline): MNHEY, SMNVEV (reference sequence).

The V and J genes are TRBV29-1 and TRBJ2-7; D perhaps matches TRBD1 (6 bases). The germline CDR1 and CDR2 sequences are SQVTM and ANQGSEA. This CDR3 contains 14 residues. With 6 bases removed from V and 0 bases from J, the gap between germline ends came to 15 bases. The CDR3 is CSVGTRQRSYEQYF. CDR3 nucleotide sequence: TGCAGCGTGGGGACAAGACAACGCTCCTACGAGCAGTACTTC.

This clone has only one observation. The V call is TRBV2, the J call TRBJ2-7; 8 bases map to TRBD2. The CDR3 is made up of 14 amino acids. In germline, CDR1 is SNHLY, CDR2 FYNNEI. V gave up 2 bases and J gave up 7 bases; unmatched junction bases: 7. Written as DNA, the CDR3 is TGTGCCAGCAGTGAAAGGGTGGTAGCGGGGGAGCAGTACTTC. Translating gives CASSERVVAGEQYF.

The sample holds one count of this clone. The chain uses TRBV11-2 and TRBJ2-7, with D possibly being TRBD2 (5 bases). Trimming removed 4 bases at V and 11 bases at J, with 12 bases between. CDR3 size: 11 residues. Germline-derived CDR1 and CDR2 are SGHAT and FQNNGV. CDR3 loop: CASSSQLEEYF. The CDR3 DNA follows: TGTGCCAGCAGCTCCCAGCTGGAGGAGTACTTC.

This chain links TRBV19 with TRBJ2-1, with unresolved D. The V and J ends lost 3 bases and 3 bases respectively, with 12 bases between them. From germline, CDR1 is LNHDA and CDR2 SQIVND (reference sequence). This CDR3 is 15 amino acids long. DNA of the CDR3: TGTGCCAGTAGTATCCCAACCTATGGCTACAATGAGCAGTTCTTC. Encoded protein: CASSIPTYGYNEQFF.

V usage is TRBV6-5 and J usage is TRBJ2-5; D gene uncertain. The end of the DNA is better explained by TRBJ2-7, so the J call may be wrong. Per the germline V gene, CDR1 is MNHEY and CDR2 is SVGAGI. The CDR3 spans 14 residues. The CDR3 protein is CASSSNIFTYEQYF. For the CDR3, the DNA is TGTGCCAGCAGTTCGAACATCTTCACCTACGAGCAGTACTTC.

The rearrangement joins TRBV5-1 to TRBJ2-2, with D possibly matching TRBD1 (5 bases). The CDR3 totals 17 residues. Germline V CDR1 and CDR2: SGHRS, YFSETQ. V shed 0 bases and J shed 4 bases, with 16 bases lying between them. CDR3: CASSLGRAGWSTGELFF. The CDR3 DNA is TGCGCCAGCAGCTTGGGTCGGGCAGGGTGGAGCACCGGGGAGCTGTTTTTT.

The rearrangement links TRBV6-5 to TRBJ2-7; 8 bases line up with TRBD2. V gave up 6 bases and J gave up 4 bases; unmatched junction bases: 8. This CDR3 has 14 residues. The germline gives CDR1 MNHEY, CDR2 SVGAGI. CDR3 in DNA: TGTGCCAGCAGGTTGGCGGGAGGCTTGTACGAGCAGTACTTC. Its protein product is CASRLAGGLYEQYF.

This chain joins TRBV9 and TRBJ2-7; 10 bases match TRBD2. Germline trimming cut 0 bases from V and 2 bases from J; bases unmatched to any gene: 2. In germline, CDR1 is SGDLS, CDR2 YYNGEE. The CDR3 extends over 15 amino acids. As DNA, the CDR3 is TGTGCCAGCAGCGTAGCTAGCGGGAGACCCTACGAGCAGTACTTC. Translation: CASSVASGRPYEQYF. Using reference TRBV9 and TRBJ2-7 for the parts outside the CDR3, the full variable domain is DSGVTQTPKHLITATGQRVTLRCSPRSGDLSVYWYQQSLDQGLQFLIQYYNGEERAKGNILERFSAQQFPDLHSELNLSSLELGDSALYFCASSVASGRPYEQYFGPGTRLTVT.

The gene calls are TRBV18 and TRBJ1-5; D unresolved. Trimming removed 4 bases at V and 0 bases at J, with 13 bases between. The CDR3 contains 16 residues. Germline V gene data show CDR1 as KGHSH and CDR2 as LQKENI. The chain's CDR3 is CASSLLPGYSNQPQHF. The CDR3 DNA reads TGTGCCAGCTCACTCCTCCCGGGATATAGCAATCAGCCCCAGCATTTT.

This clone was counted once. This chain joins TRBV28 and TRBJ2-7; 10 bases fit TRBD2. CDR1 and CDR2 from the germline V gene are MDHEN and SYDVKM. CDR3 size: 15 residues. The V and J ends lost 7 bases and 2 bases, in that order; junction bases with no gene match: 8. The CDR3 DNA reads TGTGCCAGCACTAGCGGGAGTTCCCCTCCCTACGAGCAGTACTTC. Translated, it gives CASTSGSSPPYEQYF.